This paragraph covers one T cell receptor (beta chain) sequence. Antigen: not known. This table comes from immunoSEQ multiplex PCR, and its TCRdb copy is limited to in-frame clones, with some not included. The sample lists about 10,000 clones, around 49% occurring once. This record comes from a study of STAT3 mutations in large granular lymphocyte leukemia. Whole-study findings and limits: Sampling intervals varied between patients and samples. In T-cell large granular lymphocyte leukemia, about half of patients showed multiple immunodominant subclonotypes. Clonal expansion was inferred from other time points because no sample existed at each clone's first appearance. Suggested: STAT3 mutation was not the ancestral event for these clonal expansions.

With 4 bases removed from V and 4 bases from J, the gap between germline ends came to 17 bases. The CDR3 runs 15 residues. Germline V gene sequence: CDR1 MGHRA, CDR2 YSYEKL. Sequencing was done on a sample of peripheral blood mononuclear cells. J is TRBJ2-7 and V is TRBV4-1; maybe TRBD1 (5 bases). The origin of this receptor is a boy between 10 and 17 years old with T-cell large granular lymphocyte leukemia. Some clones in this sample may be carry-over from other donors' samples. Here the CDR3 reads CASSRNPGLGYEQYF. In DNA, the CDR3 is TGCGCCAGCAGCCGTAACCCAGGGCTGGGGTACGAGCAGTACTTC.